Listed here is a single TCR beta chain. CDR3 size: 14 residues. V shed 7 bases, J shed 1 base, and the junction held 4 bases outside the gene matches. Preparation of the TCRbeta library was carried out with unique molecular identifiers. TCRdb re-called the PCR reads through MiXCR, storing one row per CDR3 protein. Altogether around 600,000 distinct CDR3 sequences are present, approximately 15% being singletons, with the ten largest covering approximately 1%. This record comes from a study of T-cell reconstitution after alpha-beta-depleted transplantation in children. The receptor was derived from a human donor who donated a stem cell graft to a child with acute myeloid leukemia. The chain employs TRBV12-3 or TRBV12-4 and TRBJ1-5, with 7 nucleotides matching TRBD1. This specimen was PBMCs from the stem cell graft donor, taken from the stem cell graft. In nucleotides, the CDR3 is TGTGCCAGCACCCTACAGGGGAGCAATCAGCCCCAGCATTTT. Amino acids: CASTLQGSNQPQHF.